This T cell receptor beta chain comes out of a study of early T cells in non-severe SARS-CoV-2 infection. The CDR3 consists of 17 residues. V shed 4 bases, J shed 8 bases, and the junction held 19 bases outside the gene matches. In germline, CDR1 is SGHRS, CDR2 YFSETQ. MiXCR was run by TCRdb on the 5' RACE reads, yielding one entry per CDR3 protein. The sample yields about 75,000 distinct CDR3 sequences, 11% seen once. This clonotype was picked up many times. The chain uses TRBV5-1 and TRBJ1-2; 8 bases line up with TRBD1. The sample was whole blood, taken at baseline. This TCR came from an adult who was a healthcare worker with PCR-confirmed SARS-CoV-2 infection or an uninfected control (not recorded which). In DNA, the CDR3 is TGCGCCAGCAGCCGGGGTACACCGGGACAGGATTATTTGGGCTACACCTTC. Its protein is CASSRGTPGQDYLGYTF.